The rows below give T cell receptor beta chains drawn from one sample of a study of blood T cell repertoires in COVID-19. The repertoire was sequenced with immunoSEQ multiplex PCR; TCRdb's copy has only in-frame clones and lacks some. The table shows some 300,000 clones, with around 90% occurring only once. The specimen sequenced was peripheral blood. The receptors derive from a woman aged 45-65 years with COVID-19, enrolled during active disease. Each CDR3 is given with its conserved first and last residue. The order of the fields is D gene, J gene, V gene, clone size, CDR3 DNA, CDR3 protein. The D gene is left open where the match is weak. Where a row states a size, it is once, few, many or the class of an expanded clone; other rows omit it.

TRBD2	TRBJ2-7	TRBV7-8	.	TGTGCCAGCAGCTTAAACCCTGGCGGGAGCATGCACGAGCAGTACTTC	CASSLNPGGSMHEQYF
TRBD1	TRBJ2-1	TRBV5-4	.	TGTGCCAGCAGCTCGTGGGACAGGGCTTACAATGAGCAGTTCTTC	CASSSWDRAYNEQFF
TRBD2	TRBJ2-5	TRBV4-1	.	TGCGCCAGCAGCCAGGTGTGGGGGACTAGCGGGAGAGTTGAGACCCAGTACTTC	CASSQVWGTSGRVETQYF
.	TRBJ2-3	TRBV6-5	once	TGTGCCAGCAGCCGGGAAGGTACCACAGATACGCAGTATTTT	CASSREGTTDTQYF
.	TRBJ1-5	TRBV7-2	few	TGTGCCAGCAGCGTCGAGGGGGTTCCTCATCAGCCCCAGCATTTT	CASSVEGVPHQPQHF
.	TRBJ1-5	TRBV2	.	TGTGCCAGCAGTGAAGAGGGAGTAAAGCCCCAGCATTTT	CASSEEGVKPQHF
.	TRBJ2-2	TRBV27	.	TGTGCCAGCAGTTTAGGGGGGGCGCGGGTCACCGGGGAGCTGTTTTTT	CASSLGGARVTGELFF
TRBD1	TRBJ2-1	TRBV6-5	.	TGTGCCAGCAGTTCCAGGGGGCATGAGCAGTTCTTC	CASSSRGHEQFF
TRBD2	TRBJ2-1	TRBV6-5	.	TGTGCCACCGCGGCCGGGGCGGGAGGCTTGAATGAGCAGTTCTTC	CATAAGAGGLNEQFF
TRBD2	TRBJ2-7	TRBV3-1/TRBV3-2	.	TGTGCCAGCAGCCAAGGGAGTAGCGGGTCCTACGAGCAGTACTTC	CASSQGSSGSYEQYF
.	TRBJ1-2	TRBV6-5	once	TGTGCCAGCAGCCGACAGGCTTCCTATGGCTACACCTTC	CASSRQASYGYTF
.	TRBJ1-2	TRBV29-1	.	TGCAGCGCATCCCTGCAACCTAGCTTCTATGGCTACACCTTC	CSASLQPSFYGYTF
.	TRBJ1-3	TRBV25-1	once	TGTGCCAGCAGTGAATTTACAGGGCTCTCTGGAAACACCATATATTTT	CASSEFTGLSGNTIYF
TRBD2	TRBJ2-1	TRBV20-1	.	TGCAGTGCTAGTGCTAGCGGGAGATACAATGAGCAGTTCTTC	CSASASGRYNEQFF
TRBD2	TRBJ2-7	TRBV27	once	TGTGCCAGCAGTTTATGGGGGGGCGAGCAGTACTTC	CASSLWGGEQYF
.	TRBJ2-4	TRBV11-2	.	TGTGCCAGCAGCTTAGGTAGCGGTCCAGACATTCAGTACTTC	CASSLGSGPDIQYF
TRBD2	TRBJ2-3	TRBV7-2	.	TGTGCCAGCAGCCCGAGCCCTTGGACTAGCGGGGCAGATACGCAGTATTTT	CASSPSPWTSGADTQYF
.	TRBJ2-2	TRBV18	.	TGTGCCAGCTCACACAGAAGCAACACCGGGGAGCTGTTTTTT	CASSHRSNTGELFF
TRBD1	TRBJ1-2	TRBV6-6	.	TGTGCCAGCAGTTACCAGACAGGGGGCGAAGGTGGCTACACCTTC	CASSYQTGGEGGYTF
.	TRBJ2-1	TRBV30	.	TGTGCCTGGAACCAGGGTCGGAATGAGCAGTTCTTC	CAWNQGRNEQFF
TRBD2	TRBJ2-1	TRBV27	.	TGTGCCAGCAGTTTGTCCGTAGCGGGGCTTTACAATGAGCAGTTCTTC	CASSLSVAGLYNEQFF
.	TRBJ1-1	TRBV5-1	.	TGCGCCAGCACCGACACCGGGACAAAGGCTTTCTTT	CASTDTGTKAFF
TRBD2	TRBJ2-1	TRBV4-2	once	TGTGCCAGCAGCCTAAGCGGGAGAGACCTTGGAAATGAGCAGTTCTTC	CASSLSGRDLGNEQFF
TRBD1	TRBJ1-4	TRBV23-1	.	TGCGCCAGCAGGGCCCCTTCCCGGACAGGATATAATGAAAAACTGTTTTTT	CASRAPSRTGYNEKLFF
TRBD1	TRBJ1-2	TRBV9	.	TGTGCCAGCAGCGGCCCTTCAGGGGGCAAGTACACCTTC	CASSGPSGGKYTF
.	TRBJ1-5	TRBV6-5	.	TGTGCCAGCAGTTACGCAGGCTTGGGCAATCAGCCCCAGCATTTT	CASSYAGLGNQPQHF
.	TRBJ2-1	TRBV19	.	TGTGCCAGTAGTATAGATAGCGCGGGTCACAATGAGCAGTTCTTC	CASSIDSAGHNEQFF
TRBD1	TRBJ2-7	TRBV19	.	TGTGCCAGTAGTCTGGGGTGGCAGGGGGCATACGAGCAGTACTTC	CASSLGWQGAYEQYF
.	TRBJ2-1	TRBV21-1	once	TGTGCCAGCAGCAAACGAACTAGCGGGAGGGCCCATGAGCAGTTCTTC	CASSKRTSGRAHEQFF
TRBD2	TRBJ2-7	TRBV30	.	TGTGCCTGGAACGGGGCTAGCGGGAGTGGCGAGCAGTACTTC	CAWNGASGSGEQYF
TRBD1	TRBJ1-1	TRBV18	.	TGTGCCAGCTCACCACCGACCTCCAGACAGGGGAGGGCTTTCTTT	CASSPPTSRQGRAFF
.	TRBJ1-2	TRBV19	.	TGTGCCAGTAGTACATTCTCGGGGGGCTACACCTTC	CASSTFSGGYTF
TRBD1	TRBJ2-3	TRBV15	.	TGTGCCACCAGCAGAGATCTGCTTTGGGGGACAGGGAGCACAGATACGCAGTATTTT	CATSRDLLWGTGSTDTQYF
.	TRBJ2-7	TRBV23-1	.	TGCGCCAGCAGTCAATTGGAGGGATACGAGCAGTACTTC	CASSQLEGYEQYF
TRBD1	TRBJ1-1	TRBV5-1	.	TGCGCCAGCAGCCAGGGACAGACTACTGGAGCTTTCTTT	CASSQGQTTGAFF
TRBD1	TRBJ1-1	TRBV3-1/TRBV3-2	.	TGTGCCAGCAGCCAAGCCTTCGGGACAGTCACTGAAGCTTTCTTT	CASSQAFGTVTEAFF
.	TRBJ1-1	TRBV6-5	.	TGTGCCAGCAGTTACCGCCGCGGAGAGGGCCTAGCTTTCTTT	CASSYRRGEGLAFF
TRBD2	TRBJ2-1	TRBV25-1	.	TGTGCCAGCAGTATCCGGGACTACAACAATGAGCAGTTCTTC	CASSIRDYNNEQFF
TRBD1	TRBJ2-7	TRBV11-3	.	TGTGCCAGCAGCTTGGACAGGGGCTCCGAGCAGTACTTC	CASSLDRGSEQYF
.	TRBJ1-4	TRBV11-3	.	TGTGCCAGCAGCTTAGTTGCAGGGGCGGCAACTAATGAAAAACTGTTTTTT	CASSLVAGAATNEKLFF
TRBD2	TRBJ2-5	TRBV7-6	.	TGTGCCAGCAGCCAGGGACTAGCGGGAGGGCGAGAGACCCAGTACTTC	CASSQGLAGGRETQYF